Below are 11 T cell receptor beta chains sequenced from a single sample in a study of cytomegalovirus exposure and HLA in healthy donors. 13 Jbeta primers and 60 Vbeta primers were used for the PCR. The protocol was immunoSEQ multiplex PCR, while the TCRdb copy is restricted to in-frame clones and leaves out a portion. The table records 100,000 to 150,000 clones, about four fifths of them present only once. Sequencing was performed on PBMCs. These receptors originate from a woman between 40 and 50 years old in good health and CMV-seropositive.

J is TRBJ2-7 and V is TRBV28; 7 positions match TRBD1. This CDR3 comprises 15 residues. Trimming at V came to 6 bases and at J to 1 base, leaving 9 bases not matched to a gene. The V gene's germline CDR1 is MDHEN and CDR2 SYDVKM. CDR3 DNA: TGTGCCAGCAGCCAACAGGGGCTCCCATCCTACGAGCAGTACTTC. This codes for CASSQQGLPSYEQYF.

This clone has just one count. J is TRBJ1-1 and V is TRBV27; a weak D match, TRBD1 (6 bases). Germline CDR1 and CDR2: MNHEY and SMNVEV (reference sequence). This CDR3 contains 13 residues. V was trimmed by 2 bases and J by 5 bases, leaving 9 bases between them. Written as DNA, the CDR3 is TGTGCCAGCAGTTTAAATAGGGGGACTGAAGCTTTCTTT. Its protein is CASSLNRGTEAFF.

The chain couples TRBV5-1 to TRBJ2-6; a weak D match, TRBD2 (9 bases). CDR1 is SGHRS, CDR2 YFSETQ, per germline. V lost 4 bases to trimming and J lost 2 bases, with 19 bases between them. This CDR3 contains 18 residues. The CDR3 spells CASSIASGTGAGANVLTF. The CDR3 region has the DNA TGCGCCAGCAGCATAGCTAGCGGGACAGGTGCTGGGGCCAACGTCCTGACTTTC. Full variable domain (remainder filled in from reference TRBV5-1 and TRBJ2-6): KAGVTQTPRYLIKTRGQQVTLSCSPISGHRSVSWYQQTPGQGLQFLFEYFSETQRNKGNFPGRFSGRQFSNSRSEMNVSTLELGDSALYLCASSIASGTGAGANVLTFGAGSRLTVL.

This clone turned up a few times. V and J are TRBV28 and TRBJ2-4; the D gene is possibly TRBD1 (5 bases). With 5 bases removed from V and 4 bases from J, the gap between germline ends came to 12 bases. The V gene's germline CDR1 is MDHEN and CDR2 SYDVKM. The CDR3 is 14 amino acids. The CDR3 region has the DNA TGTGCCAGCAGTCTGGACAAGCCTAAAAACATTCAGTACTTC. Translation: CASSLDKPKNIQYF.

The gene calls are TRBV5-1 and TRBJ1-1, with TRBD1 identical over 7 bases. After removal of 4 bases from V and 0 bases from J, the junction contained 6 bases not matched to a gene. The germline V gene has CDR1 SGHRS and CDR2 YFSETQ. The CDR3 has 15 amino acids. CDR3: CASSPDRNLNTEAFF. Here the CDR3 DNA reads TGCGCCAGCAGCCCGGACAGGAACCTGAACACTGAAGCTTTCTTT.

The V gene is TRBV28, the J gene TRBJ2-5, with 9 bases matching TRBD2. The CDR3 has 14 amino acids. Germline CDR1 reads MDHEN; CDR2 reads SYDVKM. V lost 7 bases and J lost 2; bases outside the gene matches: 5. This CDR3 is CASTLLAGQETQYF. DNA of the CDR3: TGTGCCAGCACCCTTCTAGCGGGACAAGAGACCCAGTACTTC. The variable domain in full, completed from reference TRBV28 and TRBJ2-5, reads DVKVTQSSRYLVKRTGEKVFLECVQDMDHENMFWYRQDPGLGLRLIYFSYDVKMKEKGDIPEGYSVSREKKERFSLILESASTNQTSMYLCASTLLAGQETQYFGPGTRLLVL.

This chain links TRBV9 with TRBJ2-5; weak D call: TRBD1 (6 bases). This CDR3 comprises 14 residues. Looked up from germline, CDR1 is SGDLS and CDR2 is YYNGEE. The V end was cut by 4 bases, the J end by 5 bases, with 15 bases between. This CDR3 reads CASSSRGGWETQYF. CDR3 bases: TGTGCCAGCAGCAGCAGGGGCGGTTGGGAGACCCAGTACTTC.

The sample holds one count of this clone. This chain uses TRBV27 with TRBJ2-2, with TRBD1 matching 8 bases. There are 17 residues in the CDR3. The germline V gene encodes CDR1 MNHEY and CDR2 SMNVEV (reference sequence). V shed 5 bases and J 1 base; nucleotides not matched to a gene: 9. The DNA of the CDR3 is TGTGCCAGCAGTGGAGGGACAGGCAGGAAGAACACCGGGGAGCTGTTTTTT. It encodes CASSGGTGRKNTGELFF.

V gene TRBV7-9 combines with J gene TRBJ2-1; D is possibly TRBD2 (6 bases). The CDR3 is made up of 13 amino acids. With 0 bases removed from V and 7 bases from J, the gap between germline ends came to 7 bases. Looked up from germline, CDR1 is SEHNR and CDR2 is FQNEAQ (reference sequence). The chain's CDR3 is CASSLAGGNEQFF. Written as DNA, the CDR3 is TGTGCCAGCAGCTTAGCGGGAGGAAATGAGCAGTTCTTC.

The V gene is TRBV28, the J gene TRBJ2-7, with 12 bases fitting TRBD2. The germline CDR1 and CDR2 sequences are MDHEN and SYDVKM. CDR3 length equals 16 residues. V lost 7 bases and J lost 6; bases outside the gene matches: 13. Here the CDR3 DNA reads TGTGCCAGCATCCCCGGGTGGCTAGCGGGAGGGCCCGAGCAGTACTTC. Protein: CASIPGWLAGGPEQYF. The full variable domain, with the rest looked up from reference TRBV28 and TRBJ2-7, is DVKVTQSSRYLVKRTGEKVFLECVQDMDHENMFWYRQDPGLGLRLIYFSYDVKMKEKGDIPEGYSVSREKKERFSLILESASTNQTSMYLCASIPGWLAGGPEQYFGPGTRLTVT.

The V call is TRBV19, the J call TRBJ2-7, with D maybe TRBD1 (7 bases). The length of the CDR3 is 16 residues. Trimming removed 3 bases at V and 0 bases at J, with 15 bases between. CDR1 is LNHDA, CDR2 SQIVND, per germline (reference sequence). The CDR3 loop is CASSMGGQRSSYEQYF. The CDR3 DNA follows: TGTGCCAGTAGTATGGGGGGACAGCGAAGCTCCTACGAGCAGTACTTC.